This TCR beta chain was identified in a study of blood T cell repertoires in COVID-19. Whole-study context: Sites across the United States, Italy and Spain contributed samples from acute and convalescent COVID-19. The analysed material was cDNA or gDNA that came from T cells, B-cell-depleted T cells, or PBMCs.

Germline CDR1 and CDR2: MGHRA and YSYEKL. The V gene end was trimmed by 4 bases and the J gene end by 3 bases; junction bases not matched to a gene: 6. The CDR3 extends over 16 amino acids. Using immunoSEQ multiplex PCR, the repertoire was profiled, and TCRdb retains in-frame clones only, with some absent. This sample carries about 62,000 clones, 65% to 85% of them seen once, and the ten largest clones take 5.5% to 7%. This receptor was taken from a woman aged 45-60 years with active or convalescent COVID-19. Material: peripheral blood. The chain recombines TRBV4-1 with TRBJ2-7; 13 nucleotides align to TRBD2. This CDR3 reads CASSPRLAGGGYEQYF. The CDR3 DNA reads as TGCGCCAGCAGCCCCCGACTAGCGGGAGGTGGCTACGAGCAGTACTTC.